This entry features one T cell receptor (beta chain) sequence. This sample was taken from a study of cytotoxic CD8 clonotypes in ibrutinib-treated CLL. Trimming took off 8 bases at V and 0 bases at J, with 11 bases between the two ends. The CDR3 runs 14 residues. CDR1 is SGHAT, CDR2 FQNNGV, per germline. Assay: immunoSEQ multiplex PCR; the TCRdb copy retains only in-frame clones and omits some. This table has 35,000 or so clones, over 70% appearing once. The sample here was PBMCs, taken at disease progression, from a patient treated with ibrutinib. The V call is TRBV11-2, the J call TRBJ1-3; D gene ambiguous. The receptor was derived from a human donor with chronic lymphocytic leukemia. In nucleotides, the CDR3 is TGTGCCAGCCAACCAGAGAGCTCTGGAAACACCATATATTTT. It encodes CASQPESSGNTIYF.